This T cell receptor (beta chain) was sequenced for a study of Ad26.COV2.S vaccination and SARS-CoV-2 variants. Trimming took off 4 bases at V and 8 bases at J, with 14 bases between the two ends. Germline lookup yields CDR1 LGHDT and CDR2 YNNKEL (reference sequence). The CDR3 is 14 residues long. Data came from immunoSEQ multiplex PCR; TCRdb stores just in-frame clones and leaves some out. The data contain some 180,000 clones, around 90% of them singletons. This chain links TRBV3-1 (or the pseudogene TRBV3-2) with TRBJ1-4; D remains unclear. This sample comprised peripheral blood, obtained after recovery from COVID-19. This clonotype was sampled from a human donor who had recovered from COVID-19. The CDR3 reads CASSPILTTEKLFF. In DNA, the CDR3 is TGTGCCAGCAGCCCCATCCTCACCACCGAAAAACTGTTTTTT.